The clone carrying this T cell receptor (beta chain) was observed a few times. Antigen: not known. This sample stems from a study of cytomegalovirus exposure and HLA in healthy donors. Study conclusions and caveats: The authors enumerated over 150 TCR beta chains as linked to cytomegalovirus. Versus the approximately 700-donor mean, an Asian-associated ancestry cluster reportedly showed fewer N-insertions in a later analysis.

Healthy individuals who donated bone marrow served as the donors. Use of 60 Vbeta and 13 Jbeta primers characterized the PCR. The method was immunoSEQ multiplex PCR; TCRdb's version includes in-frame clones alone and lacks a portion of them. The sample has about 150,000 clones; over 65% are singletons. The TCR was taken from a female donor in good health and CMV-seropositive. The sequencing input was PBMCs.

CDR3 amino acids: CASRATGAGEQFF. CDR3 nucleotide sequence: TGTGCCAGCAGGGCTACTGGCGCAGGGGAGCAGTTCTTC. The chain is built from TRBV7-6 and TRBJ2-1, with D perhaps matching TRBD1 (5 bases). Per the germline V gene, CDR1 is SGHVS and CDR2 is FNYEAQ. Trimming removed 6 bases from V and 10 bases from J, with 16 bases in between. CDR3 length equals 13 residues.